This paragraph covers one T cell receptor beta chain sequence. Its antigen is currently unknown. This entry comes from a study of cytomegalovirus exposure and HLA in healthy donors. Study-level background: A prior study identified 117 million unique TCR beta sequences from 200 million or so T cells. Ancestry clustering placed around 81% of roughly 410 genotyped donors in the Caucasian-associated cluster. Study observations and caveats: Among TCR beta chains, those listed as cytomegalovirus-associated numbered 164.

Vbeta (60) and Jbeta (13) primers were used in the PCR. Per the original data handling: In a later analysis, roughly 86 million unique TCR beta chains included roughly 11 million shared by two or more donors. Generated by immunoSEQ multiplex PCR, the TCRdb table keeps only in-frame clones and is missing some. The D gene and trimming were derived from the DNA, and the V and J assignments and clone size from that table. The sample has over 150,000 clones, approximately 67% seen once. Trimming removed 3 bases from V and 8 bases from J, with 12 bases in between. CDR3 size: 14 residues. Germline V CDR1 and CDR2: SGHNT, YYREEE (reference sequence).

The chain is built from TRBV5-4 and TRBJ2-6; no firm D call. Input material: PBMCs. This sequence was found in a young woman in good health and CMV-seropositive. The CDR3: CASSSGQATNVLTF. The CDR3 DNA sequence: TGTGCCAGCAGCTCAGGCCAGGCAACCAACGTCCTGACTTTC.